The sequence of this T cell receptor (beta chain) was determined in a study of T cells in Graves' hyperthyroidism and ophthalmopathy. Study-level points and caveats: The blood repertoire included most of the expanded thyroid clonotypes above 0.001.

V lost 0 bases and J lost 0, with 8 bases in between. Germline CDR1 is SGHAT and CDR2 is FQDESV (reference sequence). This CDR3 is 15 amino acids long. This clonotype was seen at least ten times. Its antigen is still unknown. TCR beta CDR3 regions were amplified from RNA. HTBI primers were employed in a first-round RT-PCR of the TCR CDR3. TCRdb reanalysed the multiplex PCR reads using MiXCR and keeps one entry per CDR3 protein. The sample contains approximately 410,000 distinct CDR3 sequences, around 13% of which appear only once. The chain links TRBV11-1 to TRBJ1-1; unclear D gene. Sequences were obtained from blood. The TCR originated in a woman between 18 and 30 years old with Graves' hyperthyroidism. The CDR3 nucleotides are TGTGCCAGCAGCTTAGCCGGTGACATGAACACTGAAGCTTTCTTT. Translated: CASSLAGDMNTEAFF.